This entry lists 17 T cell receptor beta chains sequenced from one sample in a study of cytomegalovirus exposure and HLA in healthy donors. With 60 Vbeta and 13 Jbeta primers, the PCR was carried out. Assay: immunoSEQ multiplex PCR; the TCRdb copy retains only in-frame clones and omits some. The data contain some 120,000 clones, roughly 69% of them singletons. The source material was PBMCs. The origin of the receptors is a human donor in good health.

This clone was counted a few times. The chain carries TRBV2 and TRBJ1-2; D call uncertain. The CDR3 consists of 15 residues. Germline-derived CDR1 and CDR2 are SNHLY and FYNNEI. Trimming stripped 2 bases from V and 6 bases from J, with 16 bases between. Here the CDR3 DNA reads TGTGCCAGCAGTGAACGGTCTAGGCAAGCGGATGGCTACACCTTC. The encoded protein is CASSERSRQADGYTF.

The gene calls are TRBV9 and TRBJ2-3; 7 bases are a match to TRBD2. The V segment lost 2 bases and the J segment 2 bases; nucleotides outside the gene matches: 8. In germline, CDR1 is SGDLS, CDR2 YYNGEE. The CDR3 has 16 amino acids. CDR3 in amino acids: CASSVGGAGLTDTQYF. The CDR3 region has the DNA TGTGCCAGCAGCGTGGGGGGAGCGGGGCTCACAGATACGCAGTATTTT.

The chain recombines TRBV9 with TRBJ2-1; perhaps TRBD1 as D (6 bases). Trimming took 8 bases from V and 0 from J, leaving 21 bases between them. This CDR3 has 17 amino acids. Per germline, CDR1 SGDLS and CDR2 YYNGEE. The CDR3 is CASGRGKQGSSYNEQFF. In nucleotides, the CDR3 is TGTGCCAGTGGACGTGGTAAACAGGGAAGCTCCTACAATGAGCAGTTCTTC.

V and J are TRBV11-3 and TRBJ2-3, with 8 bases that match TRBD1. J was trimmed by 3 bases and V by 8 bases; bases with no gene match: 7. The CDR3 consists of 14 residues. Per germline, CDR1 SGHNT and CDR2 YENEEA. This CDR3 reads CASSRQGATDTQYF. The CDR3 coding sequence is TGTGCCAGCTCTAGGCAGGGGGCAACAGATACGCAGTATTTT.

V is TRBV7-9 and J is TRBJ2-1; 12 bases fit TRBD2. Germline values: CDR1 SEHNR, CDR2 FQNEAQ (reference sequence). The CDR3 spans 15 residues. Trimming removed 6 bases from V and 8 bases from J; junction bases left unmatched: 8. As DNA, the CDR3 is TGTGCCAGCAGTCATCTAGCGGGAGGGGAGGATGAGCAGTTCTTC. This sequence encodes CASSHLAGGEDEQFF.

This clone was seen just once. The J gene is TRBJ2-3, the V gene TRBV19, with D unclear. Looked up from germline, CDR1 is LNHDA and CDR2 is SQIVND (reference sequence). This CDR3 spans 13 amino acids. Trimming left V 5 bases short and J 6 bases short, with 12 bases between. This CDR3 is CASSHLVADTQYF. Written as DNA, the CDR3 is TGTGCCAGTAGTCATTTAGTCGCGGATACGCAGTATTTT.

The rearrangement links TRBV6-5 to TRBJ1-1, with D possibly TRBD1 on 5 matching bases. Germline CDR1 and CDR2: MNHEY and SVGAGI. V lost 7 bases and J 0 bases, leaving 15 bases between the germline ends. The CDR3 length is 15 residues. The CDR3 DNA is TGTGCCAGCAAGCGGGGGGACCGCATGAACACTGAAGCTTTCTTT. Protein sequence: CASKRGDRMNTEAFF.

The chain uses TRBV11-2 and TRBJ1-2; weak D call: TRBD1 (5 bases). CDR3 length equals 14 residues. V was trimmed by 5 bases and J by 6 bases, leaving 16 bases between them. The germline gives CDR1 SGHAT, CDR2 FQNNGV. The CDR3 DNA follows: TGTGCCAGCAGCCCCTCGGGCTGGGGGGATGGCTACACCTTC. Its protein product is CASSPSGWGDGYTF.

The CDR3 DNA is TGTGCCAGCAGCCCAACCGGGGTGGTCTATGGCTACACCTTC. It encodes CASSPTGVVYGYTF. The chain employs TRBV28 and TRBJ1-2; D call uncertain. V lost 6 bases, J lost 4 bases, and 15 bases lay in between. The CDR3 sequence is 14 residues long. Germline lookup yields CDR1 MDHEN and CDR2 SYDVKM.

The rearrangement links TRBV15 to TRBJ1-4; unclear D gene. This CDR3 is built from 14 residues. CDR1 LNHNV and CDR2 YYDKDF come from the germline V gene (reference sequence). V lost 1 base and J 1 base, leaving 4 bases between the germline ends. The CDR3 protein is CATSRGGTNEKLFF. CDR3 DNA sequence: TGTGCCACCAGCAGAGGCGGAACTAATGAAAAACTGTTTTTT.

DNA of the CDR3: TGTGCCAGTCATAGACAGAGGGGGACTGAAGCTTTCTTT. Protein sequence: CASHRQRGTEAFF. The genes are TRBV19 and TRBJ1-1; D may be TRBD1 (6 bases). CDR1 and CDR2 from the germline V gene are LNHDA and SQIVND (reference sequence). The CDR3 is 13 amino acids. Between the trimmed V and J ends, which lost 8 bases and 5 bases, there was a span of 15 bases.

V gene TRBV4-3 combines with J gene TRBJ2-2; D is perhaps TRBD1 (6 bases). From germline, CDR1 is LGHNA and CDR2 YSLEER. Trimming removed 1 base at V and 7 bases at J, with 13 bases between. CDR3 length equals 15 residues. The CDR3 sequence: CASSQGHQGRGELFF. In nucleotides, the CDR3 is TGCGCCAGCAGCCAAGGTCATCAGGGGCGCGGGGAGCTGTTTTTT.

The rearrangement uses TRBV2 and TRBJ2-7; D uncertain. The V gene's germline CDR1 is SNHLY and CDR2 FYNNEI. The CDR3 has 13 residues. The V end was cut by 10 bases, the J end by 0 bases, with 13 bases between. The CDR3: CAIADAFSYEQYF. The CDR3 nucleotides read TGTGCCATCGCGGATGCTTTCTCCTACGAGCAGTACTTC.

The chain has TRBV9 and TRBJ1-2, with 9 bases that match TRBD1. Germline V gene data show CDR1 as SGDLS and CDR2 as YYNGEE. The CDR3 consists of 15 residues. Losses at the gene ends were 4 bases for V and 2 bases for J; bases not matched to a gene: 6. The CDR3 reads CASSRDRAANYGYTF. Written as DNA, the CDR3 is TGTGCCAGCAGCCGGGACAGGGCCGCGAACTATGGCTACACCTTC. Full variable domain (rest looked up from reference TRBV9 and TRBJ1-2): DSGVTQTPKHLITATGQRVTLRCSPRSGDLSVYWYQQSLDQGLQFLIQYYNGEERAKGNILERFSAQQFPDLHSELNLSSLELGDSALYFCASSRDRAANYGYTFGSGTRLTVV.

In this sample, this clone turned up a few times. V gene TRBV27 combines with J gene TRBJ1-5; D is unresolved. The length of the CDR3 is 17 residues. Between the trimmed V and J ends, which lost 3 bases and 2 bases, there was a span of 17 bases. Germline V CDR1 and CDR2: MNHEY, SMNVEV (reference sequence). This CDR3 reads CASSFLGQPRGNQPQHF. In DNA, the CDR3 is TGTGCCAGCAGTTTTCTGGGCCAGCCGAGAGGCAATCAGCCCCAGCATTTT.

The rearrangement joins TRBV25-1 to TRBJ2-1; TRBD1 matches at 9 bases. The length of the CDR3 is 16 residues. Germline CDR1 is MGHDK and CDR2 is SYGVNS. V lost 1 base to trimming and J lost 6 bases; unmatched junction nucleotides: 7. The CDR3 here is CASSESSHRGRNEQFF. In nucleotides, the CDR3 is TGTGCCAGCAGTGAATCGAGTCACAGGGGGCGCAATGAGCAGTTCTTC.

V and J are TRBV4-1 and TRBJ1-1; weak D call: TRBD1 (6 bases). CDR1 is MGHRA, CDR2 YSYEKL, per germline. Trimming left V 1 base short and J 6 bases short, with 15 bases between. The CDR3 consists of 15 residues. CDR3: CASSQGVRGLSEAFF. CDR3 nucleotides: TGCGCCAGCAGCCAAGGGGTCAGGGGTTTATCTGAAGCTTTCTTT.